The rows below give T cell receptor beta chains drawn from one sample of a study of CD8 T cells in ankylosing spondylitis. TCRdb re-analysed the 5' RACE reads in MiXCR, keeping a single row per CDR3 protein. The sample includes about 800,000 distinct CDR3 sequences, about an eighth of them seen just once. The material sequenced was blood, either unsorted or a sorted T cell fraction (not recorded which). Receptor source: a male donor with ankylosing spondylitis. CDR3s include the opening cysteine and the closing phenylalanine or tryptophan. A D gene is named only where the DNA matches it firmly. Rows may omit the clone size; those that give it use once, few, many or a size class.

. . TRBJ2-3 TRBV7-2 CASSRNLGDTQYF TGTGCCAGCAGCAGGAACCTGGGAGATACGCAGTATTTT
. few TRBJ2-7 TRBV20-1 CSVGYEQYF TGCAGTGTCGGCTACGAGCAGTACTTC
. many TRBJ1-2 TRBV6-1 CASRLGRNYGYTF TGTGCCAGCAGGCTGGGACGGAACTATGGCTACACCTTC
. many TRBJ2-7 TRBV7-2 CASSLGISYEQYF TGTGCCAGCAGCTTAGGGATATCCTACGAGCAGTACTTC
. . TRBJ2-2 TRBV27 CASRSTNTGELFF TGTGCCAGCAGATCCACTAACACCGGGGAGCTGTTTTTT
. few TRBJ2-7 TRBV6-2/TRBV6-3 CASSYTNSTYSYEQYF TGTGCCAGCAGTTACACAAATTCGACCTACTCCTACGAGCAGTACTTC
. few TRBJ2-3 TRBV20-1 CSASWTPGSTDTQYF TGCAGTGCTAGTTGGACTCCCGGAAGCACAGATACGCAGTATTTT
TRBD1 . TRBJ1-6 TRBV11-2 CASSSWDSLNSPLHF TGTGCCAGCAGCTCTTGGGACAGTCTGAATTCACCCCTCCACTTT
. . TRBJ2-3 TRBV4-3 CASSQGYKDTQYF TGCGCCAGCAGCCAAGGGTATAAAGATACGCAGTATTTT
. once TRBJ1-1 TRBV5-1 CASQLPGRELRGNTEAFF TGCGCCAGTCAGCTCCCTGGACGGGAGCTAAGGGGGAACACTGAAGCTTTCTTT
. few TRBJ2-1 TRBV5-1 CASSLGRLDYNEQFF TGCGCCAGCAGCTTGGGGCGGCTAGATTACAATGAGCAGTTCTTC
. . TRBJ2-1 TRBV30 CAWSLASSYNEQFF TGTGCCTGGAGTCTAGCGAGTTCCTACAATGAGCAGTTCTTC
TRBD2 . TRBJ2-3 TRBV4-3 CASSPASGDTQYF TGCGCCAGCAGCCCCGCTAGCGGCGATACGCAGTATTTT
. few TRBJ2-3 TRBV9 CASSSQFRDTQYF TGTGCCAGCAGCTCCCAATTCAGGGATACGCAGTATTTT
TRBD1 . TRBJ1-1 TRBV10-3 CAITRTGGKNTEAFF TGTGCCATCACCCGGACAGGGGGCAAGAACACTGAAGCTTTCTTT
. few TRBJ2-2 TRBV7-2 CASSPPLGGTGELFF TGTGCCAGCAGCCCCCCCCTCGGGGGTACCGGGGAGCTGTTTTTT
. few TRBJ1-2 TRBV20-1 CSARDLVAHGYTF TGCAGTGCTAGAGATCTGGTGGCCCATGGCTACACCTTC
. many TRBJ2-5 TRBV12-3/TRBV12-4 CASSRRTVQETQYF TGTGCCAGCAGTCGAAGGACAGTCCAAGAGACCCAGTACTTC
. . TRBJ1-1 TRBV12-3/TRBV12-4 CASSPRTVVNTEAFF TGTGCCAGCTCCCCTCGGACAGTTGTAAACACTGAAGCTTTCTTT
. many TRBJ1-6 TRBV5-1 CASSLGAATNSPLHF TGCGCCAGCAGCTTGGGGGCAGCAACCAATTCACCCCTCCACTTT
. many TRBJ2-1 TRBV20-1 CSVGQGGLDEQFF TGCAGTGTCGGACAGGGAGGGCTCGATGAGCAGTTCTTC
. few TRBJ2-7 TRBV27 CASITGGASERYEQYF TGTGCCAGCATCACTGGGGGGGCTAGCGAACGCTACGAGCAGTACTTC
. many TRBJ2-4 TRBV20-1 CSAGTAAKNIQYF TGCAGTGCAGGGACCGCAGCCAAAAACATTCAGTACTTC
TRBD2 . TRBJ2-7 TRBV25-1 CASTPRGTSGYEQYF TGTGCCAGCACCCCCCGGGGGACTAGCGGATACGAGCAGTACTTC
TRBD2 . TRBJ2-4 TRBV7-2 CASSLAGGLDIQYF TGTGCCAGCAGCTTAGCGGGAGGGTTGGACATTCAGTACTTC
TRBD2 many TRBJ2-7 TRBV29-1 CSVEGRAGGVTYEQYF TGCAGCGTTGAAGGTAGGGCGGGGGGTGTGACCTACGAGCAGTACTTC
. . TRBJ1-1 TRBV7-2 CASSLAGGITEAFF TGTGCCAGCAGCTTAGCAGGGGGGATCACTGAAGCTTTCTTT
. . TRBJ1-2 TRBV10-1 CASSSGFYGYTF TGCGCCAGCAGTTCGGGATTCTATGGCTACACCTTC
TRBD1 few TRBJ2-7 TRBV20-1 CSTYRGGEQYF TGCAGTACGTACAGGGGCGGCGAGCAGTACTTC
. many TRBJ2-1 TRBV6-5 CASSYQGLVPNEQFF TGTGCCAGCAGTTACCAAGGACTGGTTCCCAATGAGCAGTTCTTC
TRBD1 . TRBJ2-5 TRBV24-1 CATSGQQGARETQYF TGTGCCACCAGTGGTCAACAGGGGGCCAGAGAGACCCAGTACTTC
. . TRBJ2-1 TRBV20-1 CSAPHTGAYNEQFF TGCAGTGCACCACACACGGGGGCATACAATGAGCAGTTCTTC
. few TRBJ1-2 TRBV20-1 CSAFRLQAGGYTF TGCAGTGCTTTCCGACTCCAGGCGGGTGGCTACACCTTC
TRBD2 few TRBJ2-1 TRBV12-3/TRBV12-4 CASSLGKGPAGGYNEQFF TGTGCCAGCAGTTTGGGGAAAGGGCCAGCGGGGGGATACAATGAGCAGTTCTTC
. . TRBJ2-1 TRBV9 CASSEEEGRQFF TGTGCCAGCAGCGAGGAAGAGGGGAGGCAGTTCTTC
TRBD1 . TRBJ1-6 TRBV6-1 CASSLRTGGDSPLHF TGTGCCAGCAGTCTCCGGACAGGGGGAGATTCACCCCTCCACTTT
. . TRBJ2-1 TRBV23-1 CASSQSRGGQYNEQFF TGCGCCAGCAGTCAATCCAGGGGTGGACAGTACAATGAGCAGTTCTTC
TRBD1 . TRBJ1-2 TRBV4-3 CASSQEQGGDYGYTF TGCGCCAGCAGCCAAGAACAGGGGGGTGACTATGGCTACACCTTC
TRBD2 . TRBJ2-5 TRBV20-1 CSAPPGLAGLQETQYF TGCAGTGCCCCCCCAGGGCTAGCGGGACTACAAGAGACCCAGTACTTC
. . TRBJ2-4 TRBV28 CASSLMGAKNIQYF TGTGCCAGCAGTTTAATGGGGGCCAAAAACATTCAGTACTTC
. . TRBJ2-7 TRBV20-1 CSASFGTPNEQYF TGCAGTGCTAGTTTTGGGACACCAAACGAGCAGTACTTC
TRBD2 many TRBJ2-2 TRBV29-1 CSVGSSGTNTGELFF TGCAGCGTCGGCTCTAGCGGAACGAACACCGGGGAGCTGTTTTTT
. many TRBJ2-7 TRBV7-3 CASRRDRTYEQYF TGTGCCAGCAGGCGGGACAGAACCTACGAGCAGTACTTC
. few TRBJ1-2 TRBV7-9 CASSARTMHNYGYTF TGTGCCAGCAGCGCCCGGACCATGCATAACTATGGCTACACCTTC
. many TRBJ1-2 TRBV12-3/TRBV12-4 CASSPQGSNYGYTF TGTGCCAGCAGCCCACAGGGTTCGAACTATGGCTACACCTTC
. . TRBJ1-6 TRBV10-3 CAIRTGRDNSPLHF TGTGCCATCAGGACCGGGAGGGATAATTCACCCCTCCACTTT
TRBD1 . TRBJ2-1 TRBV7-7 CASSSVTGDNEQFF TGTGCTAGCAGCTCCGTTACAGGGGACAATGAGCAGTTCTTC
. . TRBJ2-2 TRBV5-1 CASSLDAWGSNTGELFF TGCGCCAGCAGCTTGGATGCATGGGGGAGTAATACCGGGGAGCTGTTTTTT
TRBD2 many TRBJ2-1 TRBV6-1 CASRGGLAVFNEQFF TGTGCCAGCAGAGGGGGACTAGCGGTCTTCAATGAGCAGTTCTTC
TRBD2 few TRBJ2-1 TRBV7-2 CASRPPGLVSYNEQFF TGTGCCAGCAGACCCCCCGGACTAGTCAGCTACAATGAGCAGTTCTTC
. . TRBJ1-1 TRBV21-1 CASSNVGQGPMNTEAFF TGTGCCAGCAGCAACGTTGGACAGGGTCCCATGAACACTGAAGCTTTCTTT